Each of the 27 T cell receptor beta chains below was sequenced from the same sample in a study of blood T cell repertoires in COVID-19. Assay used: immunoSEQ multiplex PCR; TCRdb lists only in-frame clones, some missing. Among some 220,000 clones listed, roughly 80% were seen once. Input material: peripheral blood. The receptor set was obtained from a woman between 70 and 85 years old with COVID-19, enrolled during active disease.

V usage is TRBV6-6 and J usage is TRBJ1-3; possible D gene TRBD1, 6 bases. The CDR3 loop spans 14 amino acids. With 4 bases removed from V and 3 bases from J, the gap between germline ends came to 10 bases. Germline V gives CDR1 MNHNY, CDR2 SVGAGI (reference sequence). The CDR3, as DNA: TGTGCCAGCAGTTCCCAAGGGGGTGGAAACACCATATATTTT. Protein sequence: CASSSQGGGNTIYF.

The rearrangement uses TRBV15 and TRBJ1-1; D possibly corresponds to TRBD1 (5 bases). The CDR3 covers 14 residues. Germline V gives CDR1 LNHNV, CDR2 YYDKDF (reference sequence). V was trimmed by 5 bases and J by 2 bases, leaving 12 bases between them. This chain's CDR3 is CATSRDSPNTEAFF. The CDR3 coding sequence is TGTGCCACCAGCCGGGACTCTCCAAACACTGAAGCTTTCTTT.

J is TRBJ1-1 and V is TRBV7-6; 9 nucleotides agree with TRBD1. The CDR3 length is 16 residues. Trimming took 4 bases from V and 5 from J; bases not matched to a gene: 11. Germline values: CDR1 SGHVS, CDR2 FNYEAQ. The CDR3 nucleotides are TGTGCCAGCAGCTCTTGGGTGGGACAGGGAAAGACTGAAGCTTTCTTT. Protein: CASSSWVGQGKTEAFF.

The chain is built from TRBV11-2 and TRBJ2-2, with 9 bases identical to TRBD2. J was trimmed by 4 bases and V by 4 bases; bases with no gene match: 16. The germline gives CDR1 SGHAT, CDR2 FQNNGV. The CDR3 covers 19 residues. The CDR3 loop is CASSSEVLAGFQGTGELFF. For the CDR3, the DNA is TGTGCCAGCAGCTCCGAGGTACTAGCGGGCTTCCAGGGCACCGGGGAGCTGTTTTTT.

The chain has TRBV5-1 and TRBJ2-7, with D uncertain. This CDR3 has 12 residues. Trimming pared 0 bases from V and 6 bases from J, leaving 7 bases between. Germline values: CDR1 SGHRS, CDR2 YFSETQ. The CDR3 DNA sequence: TGCGCCAGCAGCTTGGGGGCAGCCGAGCAGTACTTC. It is translated as CASSLGAAEQYF.

The CDR3 spells CASALSGAGTDTQYF. Here the CDR3 DNA reads TGTGCCAGCGCCCTTTCAGGGGCAGGCACAGATACGCAGTATTTT. The rearrangement joins TRBV6-5 to TRBJ2-3; D is perhaps TRBD1 (6 bases). There are 15 residues in the CDR3. The germline gives CDR1 MNHEY, CDR2 SVGAGI. V was clipped by 8 bases and J by 1 base, with 16 bases between them.

This clone was detected only once. The chain has TRBV12-3 or TRBV12-4 and TRBJ1-2, with 7 nucleotides matching TRBD1. Germline trimming cut 3 bases from V and 5 bases from J; bases unmatched to any gene: 3. This CDR3 has 13 amino acids. In DNA, the CDR3 is TGTGCCAGCAGTTTTACAGGGGATTATGGCTACACCTTC. This gives the protein CASSFTGDYGYTF.

The V and J genes are TRBV5-1 and TRBJ2-3, with TRBD2 as a possible D gene (5 bases). Germline CDR1 SGHRS, CDR2 YFSETQ. This CDR3 has 15 amino acids. Trimming pared 4 bases from V and 3 bases from J, leaving 15 bases between. CDR3 sequence reads: CASSPDGRGTDTQYF. CDR3 in DNA: TGCGCCAGCAGCCCAGACGGGCGAGGGACAGATACGCAGTATTTT.

The chain employs TRBV7-2 and TRBJ1-4; the D gene is possibly TRBD1 (5 bases). The CDR3 extends over 14 amino acids. The V end was cut by 6 bases, the J end by 12 bases, with 20 bases between. Germline values: CDR1 SGHTA, CDR2 FQGNSA. The CDR3 sequence: CASSRKQVSGELFF. Written as DNA, the CDR3 is TGTGCCAGCAGTCGTAAACAGGTCTCCGGCGAACTGTTTTTT.

The rearrangement uses TRBV19 and TRBJ1-3; 7 bases match TRBD1. The CDR3 consists of 16 residues. Germline CDR1 is LNHDA and CDR2 is SQIVND (reference sequence). Trimming at V came to 9 bases and at J to 0 bases, leaving 11 bases not matched to a gene. CDR3 sequence (DNA): TGTGCCAGCGCCGAGACGGACAGGTTCTCTGGAAACACCATATATTTT. Translation gives CASAETDRFSGNTIYF. Based on the CDR3 plus reference TRBV19 and TRBJ1-3, the full variable domain is DGGITQSPKYLFRKEGQNVTLSCEQNLNHDAMYWYRQDPGQGLRLIYYSQIVNDFQKGDIAEGYSVSREKKESFPLTVTSAQKNPTAFYLCASAETDRFSGNTIYFGEGSWLTVV.

The chain combines TRBV30 with TRBJ1-2; 8 positions match TRBD1. Unmatched junction bases numbered 7, after V lost 6 bases and J lost 4 bases. From germline, CDR1 is GTSNPN and CDR2 SVGIG (reference sequence). The CDR3 is made up of 13 amino acids. CDR3 bases: TGTGCCTGCGGACAGGGCGGTAGCTATGGCTACACCTTC. Translation: CACGQGGSYGYTF.

The chain has TRBV2 and TRBJ2-1; maybe TRBD2 (6 bases). Germline loops: CDR1 SNHLY, CDR2 FYNNEI. The ends were cut back, 4 bases at V and 7 bases at J, with 14 bases in the middle. The CDR3 contains 14 residues. CDR3 nucleotide sequence: TGTGCCAGCAGTGGCGGGGACCGGCGGAATGAGCAGTTCTTC. This codes for CASSGGDRRNEQFF.

The chain has TRBV28 and TRBJ2-6, with TRBD1 matching over 7 bases. Germline values: CDR1 MDHEN, CDR2 SYDVKM. CDR3 length equals 15 residues. J gave up 1 base and V 5 bases, and 2 bases lay outside the gene matches. The chain's CDR3 is CASSTTGSGANVLTF. DNA of the CDR3: TGTGCCAGCAGTACGACAGGGTCTGGGGCCAACGTCCTGACTTTC.

The chain joins TRBV28 to TRBJ1-3, with TRBD1 identical over 8 bases. V trimming: 3 bases; J trimming: 7 bases; junction bases outside the gene matches: 8. Germline lookup yields CDR1 MDHEN and CDR2 SYDVKM. The CDR3 contains 15 residues. In DNA form, the CDR3 reads TGTGCCAGCAGTTTTACAGGGGGGGTAAGGAACACCATATATTTT. Amino acid sequence: CASSFTGGVRNTIYF.

The rearrangement joins TRBV24-1 to TRBJ2-1; TRBD1 matches 7 bases. CDR3 length equals 13 residues. V shed 9 bases and J 7 bases; nucleotides not matched to a gene: 8. Germline V CDR1 and CDR2: KGHDR, SFDVKD. This CDR3 is CATGKTGLNEQFF. In nucleotides, the CDR3 is TGTGCCACCGGGAAGACAGGGTTAAATGAGCAGTTCTTC.

The V gene is TRBV6-1, the J gene TRBJ2-1; 8 bases line up with TRBD2. This CDR3 is built from 15 residues. Germline trimming cut 3 bases from V and 6 bases from J; bases unmatched to any gene: 7. CDR1 and CDR2 from the germline V gene are MNHNS and SASEGT. The CDR3 spells CASSDLVAGSNEQFF. The CDR3 DNA follows: TGTGCCAGCAGTGATCTGGTAGCGGGAAGCAATGAGCAGTTCTTC.

The rearrangement uses TRBV19 and TRBJ1-2; the match to TRBD1 covers 7 bases. Germline CDR1 LNHDA, CDR2 SQIVND (reference sequence). V was pared by 7 bases and J by 7 bases, with 12 bases of the junction left unmatched. The CDR3 totals 14 residues. As DNA, the CDR3 is TGTGCCAGTACCACGACAGGGTCTGAAGCTGGCTACACCTTC. Translating it yields CASTTTGSEAGYTF.

V and J are TRBV29-1 and TRBJ1-2; TRBD1 aligns across 9 bases. CDR1 SQVTM and CDR2 ANQGSEA come from the germline V gene. The CDR3 spans 13 residues. Losses at the gene ends were 4 bases for V and 7 bases for J; bases not matched to a gene: 7. The CDR3 DNA reads as TGCAGCGTTGGATTCGGGACAGGGAGTGGCTACACCTTC. This codes for CSVGFGTGSGYTF.

This clone was seen a few times. This sequence joins TRBV2 and TRBJ2-1; 7 bases map to TRBD2. Germline CDR1 reads SNHLY; CDR2 reads FYNNEI. V was clipped by 5 bases and J by 0 bases; unmatched bases: 1. The CDR3 is 14 amino acids. The CDR3 coding sequence is TGTGCCAGCAGTAGCGGGGTCTCCTACAATGAGCAGTTCTTC. This encodes CASSSGVSYNEQFF.

This chain links TRBV20-1 with TRBJ1-2, with D unclear. CDR3 length equals 10 residues. The germline V gene encodes CDR1 DFQATT and CDR2 SNEGSKA (reference sequence). Trimming took off 3 bases at V and 8 bases at J, with 7 bases between the two ends. In DNA form, the CDR3 reads TGCAGTGCTAGTTTTCTAGGCTACACCTTC. It is translated as CSASFLGYTF.

V is TRBV7-2 and J is TRBJ2-1, with D possibly matching TRBD2 (5 bases). V was shortened by 5 bases and J by 8 bases, with 10 bases between the two germline ends. From germline, CDR1 is SGHTA and CDR2 FQGNSA. The CDR3 is 12 residues long. The CDR3 DNA reads as TGTGCCAGCAGCCGCGGGTCGGATGAGCAGTTCTTC. This sequence encodes CASSRGSDEQFF. Together with reference TRBV7-2 and TRBJ2-1, the CDR3 gives the full variable domain: GAGVSQSPSNKVTEKGKDVELRCDPISGHTALYWYRQSLGQGLEFLIYFQGNSAPDKSGLPSDRFSAERTGGSVSTLTIQRTQQEDSAVYLCASSRGSDEQFFGPGTRLTVL.

A single count supports this clone. The rearrangement joins TRBV6-4 to TRBJ2-3; TRBD2 matches 9 bases. Germline V gene data show CDR1 as MRHNA and CDR2 as SNTAGT. V dropped 0 bases and J dropped 6; count of bases not matched to a gene: 10. The CDR3 spans 17 residues. Written as DNA, the CDR3 is TGTGCCAGCAGTGACTCGGGGCGGGAGGGCCTAGTGGATACGCAGTATTTT. Residues: CASSDSGREGLVDTQYF.

J is TRBJ1-1 and V is TRBV18, with 7 bases lining up with TRBD1. J was trimmed by 1 base and V by 4 bases; bases with no gene match: 6. This CDR3 contains 15 residues. Germline CDR1 reads KGHSH; CDR2 reads LQKENI. Here the CDR3 DNA reads TGTGCCAGCTCACGACTGGACAGGAAGAACACTGAAGCTTTCTTT. Amino acids: CASSRLDRKNTEAFF.

This chain joins TRBV7-9 and TRBJ2-3, with TRBD2 identical over 12 bases. The CDR3 runs 16 residues. Trimming took 6 bases from V and 0 from J; bases not matched to a gene: 4. Germline V CDR1 and CDR2: SEHNR, FQNEAQ (reference sequence). CDR3 DNA: TGTGCCAGCAGTCAAGGACTAGCGGGGAGCACAGATACGCAGTATTTT. Its protein product is CASSQGLAGSTDTQYF.

To note about this clone: Other DNA sequences in the sample encode the same CDR3. This rearrangement joins TRBV24-1 to TRBJ1-2; TRBD1 might be the D (5 bases). Germline V gene data show CDR1 as KGHDR and CDR2 as SFDVKD. The CDR3 covers 12 residues. V was trimmed by 3 bases and J by 4 bases, leaving 5 bases between them. This CDR3 reads CATSDQGYGYTF. In DNA form, the CDR3 reads TGTGCCACCAGTGATCAGGGCTATGGCTACACCTTC.

V usage is TRBV28 and J usage is TRBJ1-4, with TRBD1 matching 10 bases. Unmatched junction bases numbered 4, after V lost 6 bases and J lost 3 bases. CDR1 is MDHEN and CDR2 is SYDVKM in the germline V gene. The CDR3 has 15 residues. In DNA form, the CDR3 reads TGTGCCAGCAGGACAGGGGGCGAAGCTAATGAAAAACTGTTTTTT. Protein: CASRTGGEANEKLFF.

The rearrangement uses TRBV11-2 and TRBJ2-1, with 14 bases aligning to TRBD2. The CDR3 is made up of 16 amino acids. Germline values: CDR1 SGHAT, CDR2 FQNNGV. After removal of 1 base from V and 10 bases from J, the junction contained 6 bases not matched to a gene. CDR3 region: CASSLGGTSGSGEQFF. The CDR3 DNA is TGTGCCAGCAGCTTAGGAGGGACTAGCGGGAGTGGCGAGCAGTTCTTC.